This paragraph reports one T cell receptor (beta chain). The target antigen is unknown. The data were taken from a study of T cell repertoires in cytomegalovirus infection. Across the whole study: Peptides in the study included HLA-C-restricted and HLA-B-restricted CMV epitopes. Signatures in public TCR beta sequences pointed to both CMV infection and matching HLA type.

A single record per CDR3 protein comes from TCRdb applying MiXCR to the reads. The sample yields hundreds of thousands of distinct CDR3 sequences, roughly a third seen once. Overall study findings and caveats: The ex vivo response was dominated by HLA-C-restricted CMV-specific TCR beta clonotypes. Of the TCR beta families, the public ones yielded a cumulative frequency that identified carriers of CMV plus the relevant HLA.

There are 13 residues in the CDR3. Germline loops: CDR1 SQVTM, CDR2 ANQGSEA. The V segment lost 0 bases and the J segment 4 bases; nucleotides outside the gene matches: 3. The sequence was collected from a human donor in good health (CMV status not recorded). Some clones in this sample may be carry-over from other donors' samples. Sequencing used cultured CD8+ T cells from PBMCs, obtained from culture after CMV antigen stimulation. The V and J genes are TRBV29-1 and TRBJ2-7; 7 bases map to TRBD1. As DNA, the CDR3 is TGCAGCGTTGAAGATAAGGACAGGTACGAGCAGTACTTC. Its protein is CSVEDKDRYEQYF.